The source of this T cell receptor beta chain is a study of cytomegalovirus exposure and HLA in healthy donors. Study summary: The roughly 120 million unique TCR beta sequences, from some 170 million T cells, were found by an earlier analysis.

CDR1 and CDR2 from the germline V gene are SGHRS and YFSETQ. The CDR3 is made up of 14 amino acids. Trimming removed 7 bases at V and 6 bases at J, with 16 bases between. The donors (healthy individuals) were bone marrow donors. The PCR contained 60 Vbeta and 13 Jbeta primers. Sequencing was performed with immunoSEQ multiplex PCR; in TCRdb, only in-frame clones are kept and a portion is missing. The sample yields roughly 190,000 clones, around four fifths seen once. Sequenced material: PBMCs. This sequence originates from a woman in her 50s in good health and CMV-seropositive. The chain carries TRBV5-1 and TRBJ2-2, with D maybe TRBD1 (6 bases). The CDR3 reads CASGGTGFPGELFF. The CDR3 DNA reads as TGCGCCAGCGGGGGAACAGGGTTTCCCGGGGAGCTGTTTTTT.